The TCR beta chain under discussion was sequenced for a study of T cells after yellow fever vaccination. Study-level findings and limits: A faster peak, day 5 versus 15, was reached by the weaker secondary response. Clones from primary vaccination mostly reappeared after the booster (approximately 96% CD4, 88% CD8).

A word on this clonotype: The target antigen is unknown.

TCRdb fed the 5' RACE reads into MiXCR, producing one record per CDR3 protein. The profile covers under 550,000 distinct CDR3 sequences, with just over 20% appearing a single time and roughly a sixth taken by the ten largest. CDR3 size: 13 residues. Deletions cut 5 bases from V and 8 bases from J, with 15 bases between. The source of this sequence is a man younger than 35 who received the YFV17D yellow fever vaccine. The V and J genes are TRBV12-3 or TRBV12-4 and TRBJ1-2, with D possibly TRBD1 on 5 matching bases. Sequences were derived from PBMCs, sampled about 20 days after the first yellow fever vaccination. CDR3 sequence reads: CASSSSGTQGYTF. The CDR3 DNA sequence: TGTGCCAGCAGTAGTTCCGGGACGCAAGGCTACACCTTC.